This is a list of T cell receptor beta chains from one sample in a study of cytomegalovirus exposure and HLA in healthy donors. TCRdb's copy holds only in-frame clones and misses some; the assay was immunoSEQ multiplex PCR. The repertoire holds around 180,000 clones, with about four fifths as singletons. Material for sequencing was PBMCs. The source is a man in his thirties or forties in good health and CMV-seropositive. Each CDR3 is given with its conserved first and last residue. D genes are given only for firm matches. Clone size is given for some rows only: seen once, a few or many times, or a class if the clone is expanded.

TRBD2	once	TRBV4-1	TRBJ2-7	TGCGCCAGCAGCCAGGCTAGCGGGGTCTACGAGCAGTACTTC	CASSQASGVYEQYF
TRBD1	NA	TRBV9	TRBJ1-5	TGTGCCAGCAGCGTAGGAGGGGGCAGGGAGAATCAGCCCCAGCATTTT	CASSVGGGRENQPQHF
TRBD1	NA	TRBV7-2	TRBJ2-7	TGTGCCAGCAGCCCTTCGACAGGGAGCTCCGGAGAGCAGTACTTC	CASSPSTGSSGEQYF
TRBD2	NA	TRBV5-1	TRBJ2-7	TGCGCCAGCAGCTCGGGACTAAACTACGAGCAGTACTTC	CASSSGLNYEQYF
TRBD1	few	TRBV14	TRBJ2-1	TGTGCCAGCAGCCAAATACCGGGACAGGGGGACAATGAGCAGTTCTTC	CASSQIPGQGDNEQFF
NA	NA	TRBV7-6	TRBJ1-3	TGTGCCAGCAGCTTAGCGCTAGGCTCTGGAAACACCATATATTTT	CASSLALGSGNTIYF
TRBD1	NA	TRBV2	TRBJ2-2	TGTGCCAGCAGCTGGACAGGGTCGAACACCGGGGAGCTGTTTTTT	CASSWTGSNTGELFF
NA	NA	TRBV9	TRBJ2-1	TGTGCCAGCAGCGTAGGGCGGGCCACGCATGAGCAGTTCTTC	CASSVGRATHEQFF
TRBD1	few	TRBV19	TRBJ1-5	TGTGCCAGTAATCCCGGCGACAGGGGGAATCAGCCCCAGCATTTT	CASNPGDRGNQPQHF
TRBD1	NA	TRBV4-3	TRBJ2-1	TGCGCCAGCAGCCAAGATCCAGGGGGCGAAGGCCCTAATGAGCAGTTCTTC	CASSQDPGGEGPNEQFF
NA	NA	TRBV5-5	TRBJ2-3	TGTGCCAGCAGCTTGGTAGGTGGTAGCCGAATAAGCACAGATACGCAGTATTTT	CASSLVGGSRISTDTQYF
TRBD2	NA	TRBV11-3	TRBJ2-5	TGTGCCAGCAGCCCCCGGACTAGCGGGGGTCTCCAAGAGACCCAGTACTTC	CASSPRTSGGLQETQYF
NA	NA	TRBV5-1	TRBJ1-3	TGCGCCAGCAGCCTCGGGATGACTGGAAACACCATATATTTT	CASSLGMTGNTIYF
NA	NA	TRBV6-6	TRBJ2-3	TGTGCCAGCAGTTGGGGGCCAGATACGCAGTATTTT	CASSWGPDTQYF
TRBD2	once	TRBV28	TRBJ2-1	TGTGCCAGCAGCTACCGGGGGGGCGGTGAGCAGTTCTTC	CASSYRGGGEQFF
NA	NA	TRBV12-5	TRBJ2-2	TGTGCTAGTGGTTTGGTACTGGGACAGAACACCGGGGAGCTGTTTTTT	CASGLVLGQNTGELFF
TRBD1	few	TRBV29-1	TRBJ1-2	TGCAGCGCTGAACAGGGGGTTGGCTACACCTTC	CSAEQGVGYTF
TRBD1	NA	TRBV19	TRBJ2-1	TGTGCCAGTAGTATAGGTCCCCAGGGGGCAGGCAATGAGCAGTTCTTC	CASSIGPQGAGNEQFF
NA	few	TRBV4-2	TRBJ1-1	TGTGCCAGCAGCCAAGACAACGTGGGCCGCACTGAAGCTTTCTTT	CASSQDNVGRTEAFF
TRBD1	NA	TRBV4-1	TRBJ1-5	TGCGCCAGCAGCCAAGGACAGGGGCAGCCCCAGCATTTT	CASSQGQGQPQHF
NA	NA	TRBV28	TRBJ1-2	TGTGCCAGCAGTTTTCAAGGGAGGCGTTATGGCTACACCTTC	CASSFQGRRYGYTF
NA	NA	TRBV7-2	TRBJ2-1	TGTGCCAGCAGCCATCCTACGGGTACGGGGAATGAGCAGTTCTTC	CASSHPTGTGNEQFF
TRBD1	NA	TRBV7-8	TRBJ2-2	TGTGCCAGCAGCTTAAGTAGGACGGGACAGGCGAACACCGGGGAGCTGTTTTTT	CASSLSRTGQANTGELFF
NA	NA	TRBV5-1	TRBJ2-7	TGCGCCAGCAGCTTGGGACAGCAGTCCTACGAGCAGTACTTC	CASSLGQQSYEQYF
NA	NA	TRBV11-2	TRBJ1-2	TGTGCCAGCAGCATCGGGACGGGGGATGACTATGGCTACACCTTC	CASSIGTGDDYGYTF
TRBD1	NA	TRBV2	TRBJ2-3	TGTGCCAGCAGGCAGGGGGTCCACCAGACCACAGATACGCAGTATTTT	CASRQGVHQTTDTQYF
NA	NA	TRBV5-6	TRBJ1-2	TGTGCCAGCAGCTTGGGGAGGTTAAACTATGGCTACACCTTC	CASSLGRLNYGYTF
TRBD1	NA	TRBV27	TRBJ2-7	TGTGCCGGCAGTTTGACAGGGGGGTACGAGCAGTACTTC	CAGSLTGGYEQYF
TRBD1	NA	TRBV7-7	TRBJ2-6	TGTGCCAGCAGCCCAAGGACAGGGGGCGCGACTCTCGGGGCCAACGTCCTGACTTTC	CASSPRTGGATLGANVLTF